This TCR beta chain was documented in a study of shared clonotypes between healthy human individuals. The assay was immunoSEQ multiplex PCR, and TCRdb's table has in-frame clones only and misses some. The table has more than 550,000 clones, over 60% seen once. Per germline, CDR1 SGHNT and CDR2 YYREEE (reference sequence). This CDR3 is 16 amino acids long. V trimming: 0 bases; J trimming: 5 bases; junction bases outside the gene matches: 7. This clone was counted a few times. The sample holds other DNA sequences that translate to the same CDR3. The J gene is TRBJ2-5, the V gene TRBV5-4; 10 bases are a match to TRBD1. Sequencing input: memory CD4+ T cells sorted from blood. The subset: CD45RA-negative fraction. This clonotype originated in a woman aged 30 to 39 in good health. The CDR3 DNA reads TGTGCCAGCAGCTTGGGGACAGGGGGTACAGGGGAGACCCAGTACTTC. It is translated as CASSLGTGGTGETQYF.